The clone carrying this T cell receptor beta chain was observed a handful of times. In germline, CDR1 is MNHEY, CDR2 SMNVEV (reference sequence). The CDR3 contains 12 residues. V gave up 8 bases and J gave up 1 base; unmatched junction bases: 2. The entry originates in a study of human T cells and chemical hapten exposure. Time point specified: patch test 1, 2 weeks after DPC sensitization. Treatment indicated: therapeutic diphenylcyclopropenone sensitization with weekly scalp DPC. TCRdb re-called the RACE reads with MiXCR, one entry per CDR3 protein. The sample has approximately 70,000 distinct CDR3 sequences; about 9.4% are singletons.

The receptor's source is a woman in her 40s with alopecia areata. Some clones in this sample may be carry-over from other donors' samples. The sequenced sample was whole blood, obtained in connection with sensitization to the hapten diphenylcyclopropenone (DPC). The rearrangement uses TRBV27 and TRBJ2-7; 7 positions agree with TRBD1. CDR3 DNA: TGTGCCAGCCAGGGGGAATCCTACGAGCAGTACTTC. This gives the protein CASQGESYEQYF.